This passage covers 24 T cell receptor beta chains from one sample sequenced in a study of blood T cell repertoires in COVID-19 (dated by TCRdb to 2020 to 2021). Receptors were amplified or captured by the immunoSEQ multiplex PCR assay. Drawn from immuneACCESS, this table holds only the in-frame rearrangements with V and J called that TCRdb kept. Clones are partly lost; checked studies trace under half to an unresolved V gene and leave the rest unexplained. For this sample there are more than 70,000 clones; about four fifths appear just once. The ten largest clonotypes hold less than 40% of the sample. The source material was peripheral blood. These TCRs come from a woman aged 70-85 years with acute or convalescent COVID-19.

The chain has TRBV9 and TRBJ2-3, with D unresolved. Germline V gene sequence: CDR1 SGDLS, CDR2 YYNGEE. Trimming left V 1 base short and J 6 bases short, with 12 bases between. This CDR3 has 14 residues. The CDR3 loop is CASSVRPLEDTQYF. DNA of the CDR3: TGTGCCAGCAGCGTACGTCCCCTCGAGGATACGCAGTATTTT.

This clone was seen a handful of times. CDR3 sequence reads: CASSSEGPGANVLTF. In DNA form, the CDR3 reads TGTGCCAGCAGTAGCGAGGGTCCCGGGGCCAACGTCCTGACTTTC. The chain carries TRBV2 and TRBJ2-6; maybe TRBD2 (5 bases). The germline gives CDR1 SNHLY, CDR2 FYNNEI. Trimming removed 5 bases from V and 4 bases from J, with 12 bases in between. This CDR3 has 15 residues.

The J gene is TRBJ2-4, the V gene TRBV6-5, with D possibly TRBD2 on 6 matching bases. The V and J ends lost 7 bases and 10 bases respectively, with 20 bases between them. Germline CDR1 and CDR2: MNHEY and SVGAGI. The CDR3 length is 14 residues. CDR3 loop: CASTKGTWGGIQYF. As DNA, the CDR3 is TGTGCCAGCACGAAAGGGACTTGGGGTGGGATTCAGTACTTC.

This chain joins TRBV19 and TRBJ2-3; the match to TRBD1 covers 11 bases. The CDR3 runs to 13 residues. Germline V gene lookup returns CDR1 LNHDA and CDR2 SQIVND (reference sequence). V dropped 8 bases and J dropped 6; count of bases not matched to a gene: 4. CDR3 loop: CASVGQGVDTQYF. The CDR3 nucleotides read TGTGCCAGTGTGGGACAGGGGGTGGATACGCAGTATTTT.

This clone was counted a single time. The V gene is TRBV3-1 (or the pseudogene TRBV3-2), the J gene TRBJ2-2; TRBD2 matches at 8 bases. The length of the CDR3 is 17 residues. CDR1 LGHDT and CDR2 YNNKEL come from the germline V gene (reference sequence). The ends lost 4 bases at V and 0 bases at J; junction bases unmatched: 7. CDR3 DNA sequence: TGTGCCAGCAGCCTGGGGGCGGGGGGCGCGAACACCGGGGAGCTGTTTTTT. It yields the protein CASSLGAGGANTGELFF.

The chain uses TRBV9 and TRBJ2-1; tentatively, D is TRBD2 (6 bases). This CDR3 is built from 15 residues. Trimming took off 5 bases at V and 6 bases at J, with 18 bases between the two ends. CDR1 and CDR2 from the germline V gene are SGDLS and YYNGEE. CDR3 region: CASSGTFQRPNEQFF. The CDR3 DNA sequence: TGTGCCAGCAGTGGGACTTTCCAGAGGCCCAATGAGCAGTTCTTC.

This CDR3 reads CATSRDQAGGLIEQFF. In nucleotides, the CDR3 is TGTGCCACCAGCAGAGATCAGGCGGGAGGGCTTATTGAGCAGTTCTTC. This rearrangement joins TRBV15 to TRBJ2-1, with 9 bases identical to TRBD2. The trim removed 0 bases at V and 9 bases at J, leaving 9 bases unmatched. Germline CDR1 LNHNV, CDR2 YYDKDF (reference sequence). This CDR3 is built from 16 residues.

The rearrangement uses TRBV7-9 and TRBJ1-2, with TRBD1 as a possible D gene (5 bases). Germline V CDR1 and CDR2: SEHNR, FQNEAQ (reference sequence). The CDR3 has 13 amino acids. Trimming took 3 bases from V and 8 from J, leaving 13 bases between them. CDR3 sequence: CASSLGGPWGYTF. Written as DNA, the CDR3 is TGTGCCAGCAGCTTGGGGGGACCATGGGGCTACACCTTC.

The V call is TRBV2, the J call TRBJ1-5; 9 bases fit TRBD1. The germline V gene encodes CDR1 SNHLY and CDR2 FYNNEI. The CDR3 runs 16 residues. Trimming took 4 bases from V and 6 from J; bases not matched to a gene: 10. The CDR3, as DNA: TGTGCCAGCAGTGTTTTCGGGACAGGGTCTTCTCAGCCCCAGCATTTT. This sequence encodes CASSVFGTGSSQPQHF.

The J gene is TRBJ2-2, the V gene TRBV6-5, with TRBD1 identical over 8 bases. Germline CDR1 is MNHEY and CDR2 is SVGAGI. The CDR3 runs to 14 residues. The J segment lost 4 bases and the V segment lost 6 bases, leaving 4 bases of the junction unmatched. The CDR3 region is CASRDRDFTGELFF. The CDR3 DNA reads as TGTGCCAGCAGGGACAGGGACTTCACCGGGGAGCTGTTTTTT.

As DNA, the CDR3 is TGTGCCAGTATGGGACAGGGATGGGACACTGAAGCTTTCTTT. Protein: CASMGQGWDTEAFF. The chain joins TRBV2 to TRBJ1-1, with 9 positions matching TRBD1. This CDR3 has 14 residues. Unmatched junction bases numbered 8, after V lost 9 bases and J lost 3 bases. Germline V gene data show CDR1 as SNHLY and CDR2 as FYNNEI. The entire variable domain, with the rest obtained from reference TRBV2 and TRBJ1-1, is as follows: EPEVTQTPSHQVTQMGQEVILRCVPISNHLYFYWYRQILGQKVEFLVSFYNNEISEKSEIFDDQFSVERPDGSNFTLKIRSTKLEDSAMYFCASMGQGWDTEAFFGQGTRLTVV.

In this sample, this clone turned up a few times. J is TRBJ2-6 and V is TRBV10-1, with D possibly being TRBD1 (6 bases). CDR1 is WNHNN, CDR2 SYGVQD, per germline (reference sequence). This CDR3 comprises 16 residues. Trimming shortened V by 3 bases and J by 1 base, and 10 bases separated the two germline ends. The CDR3 here is CASSDQTGSGANVLTF. DNA of the CDR3: TGCGCCAGCAGTGATCAAACAGGGTCTGGGGCCAACGTCCTGACTTTC.

The CDR3 is CASSVGVGGRAGETQYF. In nucleotides, the CDR3 is TGTGCCAGCAGCGTAGGAGTAGGCGGGAGGGCCGGAGAGACCCAGTACTTC. The rearrangement joins TRBV9 to TRBJ2-5; 9 positions agree with TRBD2. CDR3 length: 17 residues. Trimming removed 0 bases from V and 4 bases from J; junction bases left unmatched: 10. Germline CDR1 and CDR2: SGDLS and YYNGEE.

A single count supports this clone. This rearrangement joins TRBV6-5 to TRBJ1-2; 10 nucleotides line up with TRBD1. Germline trimming cut 5 bases from V and 6 bases from J; bases unmatched to any gene: 6. This CDR3 has 14 amino acids. Germline V gene sequence: CDR1 MNHEY, CDR2 SVGAGI. The CDR3 region has the DNA TGTGCCAGCAGTCCCACTGGGACAGGGGATGGCTACACCTTC. This translates into CASSPTGTGDGYTF.

The CDR3 coding sequence is TGTGCCAGCAGCTTGTACAGGGTGGGAAATGAGCAGTTCTTC. Translation gives CASSLYRVGNEQFF. The gene calls are TRBV7-2 and TRBJ2-1, with a tentative D call TRBD1 (6 bases). The germline V and J ends were trimmed by 3 bases and 7 bases, with 13 bases remaining between them. The length of the CDR3 is 14 residues. Germline values: CDR1 SGHTA, CDR2 FQGNSA.

This chain connects TRBV9 to TRBJ2-5, with TRBD2 identical over 7 bases. The CDR3 consists of 13 residues. Trimming cost V 4 bases and J 5 bases; bases outside gene matches: 5. CDR1 is SGDLS, CDR2 YYNGEE, per germline. The CDR3 DNA sequence: TGTGCCAGCAGCAGCGGAGCGGGGGAGACCCAGTACTTC. Translating it yields CASSSGAGETQYF.

This chain links TRBV5-1 with TRBJ2-2; D perhaps matches TRBD2 (6 bases). The CDR3 totals 17 residues. The germline V gene encodes CDR1 SGHRS and CDR2 YFSETQ. V shed 2 bases and J shed 4 bases, with 18 bases lying between them. The CDR3 loop reads CASSFQAGGFGTGELFF. The CDR3 DNA sequence: TGCGCCAGCAGCTTCCAAGCGGGTGGGTTTGGCACCGGGGAGCTGTTTTTT.

The rearrangement links TRBV5-1 to TRBJ1-1; perhaps TRBD1 as D (6 bases). This CDR3 is built from 13 residues. Germline loops: CDR1 SGHRS, CDR2 YFSETQ. Trimming left V 7 bases short and J 1 base short, with 11 bases between. The CDR3 nucleotides read TGCGCCAGCGGGCGGACAGAGAACACTGAAGCTTTCTTT. Residues: CASGRTENTEAFF.

V gene TRBV30 combines with J gene TRBJ1-2; TRBD1 might be the D (6 bases). The CDR3 spans 13 residues. Germline CDR1 GTSNPN, CDR2 SVGIG (reference sequence). Deletions cut 3 bases from V and 3 bases from J, with 11 bases between. CDR3 coding DNA: TGTGCCTGGAGGACAGGAATGGACTATGGCTACACCTTC. Its translation: CAWRTGMDYGYTF.

This chain connects TRBV7-9 to TRBJ2-1; 14 nucleotides agree with TRBD2. This CDR3 has 15 residues. Trimming took 5 bases from V and 8 from J; bases not matched to a gene: 5. Germline V gene sequence: CDR1 SEHNR, CDR2 FQNEAQ (reference sequence). The CDR3 loop reads CASSKTSGREDEQFF. As DNA, the CDR3 is TGTGCCAGCAGCAAGACTAGCGGGAGGGAGGATGAGCAGTTCTTC.

The rearrangement uses TRBV30 and TRBJ1-2; 10 nucleotides agree with TRBD1. CDR1 and CDR2 (germline): GTSNPN, SVGIG (reference sequence). The CDR3 runs 16 residues. The V gene end was trimmed by 3 bases and the J gene end by 4 bases; junction bases not matched to a gene: 11. This chain's CDR3 is CAWSPPTGGPFYGYTF. CDR3 bases: TGTGCCTGGAGCCCCCCGACAGGGGGCCCCTTCTATGGCTACACCTTC.

The count of this clone is one. The V gene is TRBV10-2, the J gene TRBJ1-6, with no clear D. CDR3 length: 18 amino acids. Germline V gene lookup returns CDR1 WSHSY and CDR2 SAAADI. V gave up 3 bases and J gave up 0 bases, with 15 bases separating them. The CDR3 DNA reads as TGCGCCAGCAGTGATACTGGTGGGAGGAGCTCCTATAATTCACCCCTCCACTTT. Amino acid sequence: CASSDTGGRSSYNSPLHF.

V is TRBV4-1 and J is TRBJ1-1, with D perhaps TRBD1 (5 bases). Deletions cut 4 bases from V and 5 bases from J, with 8 bases between. CDR1 is MGHRA, CDR2 YSYEKL, per germline. CDR3 size: 12 residues. The CDR3 loop reads CASSPGGTEAFF. In DNA, the CDR3 is TGCGCCAGCAGCCCCGGGGGGACTGAAGCTTTCTTT.

V is TRBV18 and J is TRBJ1-5, with 8 bases matching TRBD1. Germline trimming cut 3 bases from V and 6 bases from J; bases unmatched to any gene: 16. The CDR3 is 18 residues long. Germline loops: CDR1 KGHSH, CDR2 LQKENI. In DNA, the CDR3 is TGTGCCAGCTCACCGGTTAGACAGGGGTCTGGCCCCGGTCAGCCCCAGCATTTT. Encoded protein: CASSPVRQGSGPGQPQHF.